One and the same sample provided the 8 T cell receptor beta chains below, sequenced in a study of early T cells in non-severe SARS-CoV-2 infection. TCRdb used MiXCR to reprocess the 5' RACE reads, holding one entry per CDR3 protein. Among around 40,000 distinct CDR3 sequences, roughly 5.7% were seen once, and the ten largest hold 5.5% to 6%. The sequenced sample was whole blood. The receptors stem from an adult who was a healthcare worker with PCR-confirmed SARS-CoV-2 infection or an uninfected control (not recorded which).

This clonotype was detected many times. The chain links TRBV3-1 to TRBJ2-3; D call uncertain. Germline V gene sequence: CDR1 LGHDT, CDR2 YNNKEL (reference sequence). CDR3 length equals 12 residues. V lost 1 base and J 14 bases, leaving 13 bases between the germline ends. The CDR3 protein is CASSQGVRLPYF. CDR3 nucleotide sequence: TGTGCCAGCAGCCAAGGAGTAAGGTTGCCGTATTTT.

This clonotype was observed many times. The rearrangement links TRBV5-6 to TRBJ2-1, with no clear D. CDR3 size: 11 residues. CDR1 and CDR2 from the germline V gene are SGHDT and YYEEEE. The V end was cut by 2 bases, the J end by 12 bases, with 9 bases between. CDR3 loop: CASSLRSGQFF. The CDR3 DNA follows: TGTGCCAGCAGCTTAAGGTCTGGGCAGTTCTTC.

This clonotype was counted ten times or more. The J gene is TRBJ2-1, the V gene TRBV6-6; D is uncertain. The CDR3 consists of 12 residues. The germline V gene encodes CDR1 MNHNY and CDR2 SVGAGI (reference sequence). V shed 4 bases and J shed 4 bases, with 5 bases lying between them. CDR3 sequence reads: CASSFGYNEQFF. CDR3 in DNA: TGTGCCAGCAGTTTCGGTTACAATGAGCAGTTCTTC.

This sequence joins TRBV5-4 and TRBJ2-1; 8 bases map to TRBD2. Germline trimming cut 3 bases from V and 10 bases from J; bases unmatched to any gene: 9. This CDR3 contains 14 residues. In germline, CDR1 is SGHNT, CDR2 YYREEE (reference sequence). Here the CDR3 DNA reads TGTGCCAGCAGCTCCGGGACTAGTTCCAGGGAGCAGTTCTTC. Amino acids: CASSSGTSSREQFF.

This clonotype has at least ten counts. The chain carries TRBV7-9 and TRBJ1-1; no firm D call. The CDR3 runs to 10 residues. Trimming cost V 10 bases and J 9 bases, with 12 bases left between them. Per germline, CDR1 SEHNR and CDR2 FQNEAQ (reference sequence). CDR3 sequence: CATSATQAFF. CDR3 nucleotide sequence: TGTGCCACCTCAGCCACACAAGCTTTCTTT.

CDR3 bases: TGTGCCAGCAGTTTAGGACAGAACTACGAGCAGTACTTC. This translates into CASSLGQNYEQYF. The chain carries TRBV27 and TRBJ2-7; the D gene is possibly TRBD1 (6 bases). V was trimmed by 2 bases and J by 3 bases, leaving 8 bases between them. The CDR3 is made up of 13 amino acids. The germline V gene has CDR1 MNHEY and CDR2 SMNVEV (reference sequence).

This clonotype was counted many times. V and J are TRBV2 and TRBJ2-4; TRBD1 aligns across 7 bases. From germline, CDR1 is SNHLY and CDR2 FYNNEI. The CDR3 totals 14 residues. V lost 5 bases, J lost 6 bases, and 7 bases stayed unmatched. The CDR3 sequence is CASSPNRGGNIQYF. The CDR3 DNA reads as TGTGCCAGCAGTCCAAACAGGGGTGGAAACATTCAGTACTTC.

On this clonotype itself: One end of the junction does not line up with germline, which may come from a read error. The V gene is TRBV5-1, the J gene TRBJ2-7; no clear D. Germline V lookup: CDR1 SGHRS, CDR2 YFSETQ. This CDR3 is built from 13 residues. CDR3 DNA sequence: TGCGCCAGCAGCTTGTTTGGTTCCTCCGAGCAGTACTTC. Its protein product is CASSLFGSSEQYF.